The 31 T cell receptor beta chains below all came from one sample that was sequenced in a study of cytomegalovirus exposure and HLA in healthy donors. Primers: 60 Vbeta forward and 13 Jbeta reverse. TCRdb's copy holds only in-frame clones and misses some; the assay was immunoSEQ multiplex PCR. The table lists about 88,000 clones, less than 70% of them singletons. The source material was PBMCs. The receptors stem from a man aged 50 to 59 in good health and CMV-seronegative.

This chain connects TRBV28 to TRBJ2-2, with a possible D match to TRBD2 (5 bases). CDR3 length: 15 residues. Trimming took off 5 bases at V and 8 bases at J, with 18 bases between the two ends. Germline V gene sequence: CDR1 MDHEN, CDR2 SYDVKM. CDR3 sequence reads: CASSLPGSGWGELFF. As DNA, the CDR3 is TGTGCCAGCAGTCTCCCCGGGTCGGGGTGGGGGGAGCTGTTTTTT.

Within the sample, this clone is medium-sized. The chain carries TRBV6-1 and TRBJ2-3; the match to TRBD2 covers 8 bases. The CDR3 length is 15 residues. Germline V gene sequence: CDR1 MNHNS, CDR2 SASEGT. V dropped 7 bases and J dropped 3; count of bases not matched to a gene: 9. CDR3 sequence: CASKRLTGGTDTQYF. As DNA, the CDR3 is TGTGCCAGCAAGCGGTTGACGGGAGGGACAGATACGCAGTATTTT.

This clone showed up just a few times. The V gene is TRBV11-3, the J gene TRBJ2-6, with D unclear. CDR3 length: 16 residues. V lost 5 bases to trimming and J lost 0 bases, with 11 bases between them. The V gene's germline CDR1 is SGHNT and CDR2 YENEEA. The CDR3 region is CASSRPLPSGANVLTF. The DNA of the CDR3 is TGTGCCAGCAGCCGCCCCCTACCCTCTGGGGCCAACGTCCTGACTTTC.

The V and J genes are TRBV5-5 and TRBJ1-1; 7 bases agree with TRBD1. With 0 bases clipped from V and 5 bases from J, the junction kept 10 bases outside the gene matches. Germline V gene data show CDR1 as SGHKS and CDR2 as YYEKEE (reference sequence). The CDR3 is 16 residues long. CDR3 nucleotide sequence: TGTGCCAGCAGCTTGGGGACAGGTAGGCGACAAACTGAAGCTTTCTTT. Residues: CASSLGTGRRQTEAFF.

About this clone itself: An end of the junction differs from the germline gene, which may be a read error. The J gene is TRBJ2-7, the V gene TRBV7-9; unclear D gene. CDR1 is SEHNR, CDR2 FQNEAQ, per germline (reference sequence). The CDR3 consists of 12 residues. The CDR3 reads CSSSLPTSEQYF. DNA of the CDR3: TGTTCCAGCAGCTTGCCGACATCCGAGCAGTACTTC. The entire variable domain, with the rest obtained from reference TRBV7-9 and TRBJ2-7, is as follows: DTGVSQNPRHKITKRGQNVTFRCDPISEHNRLYWYRQTLGQGPEFLTYFQNEAQLEKSRLLSDRFSAERPKGSFSTLEIQRTEQGDSAMYLCSSSLPTSEQYFGPGTRLTVT.

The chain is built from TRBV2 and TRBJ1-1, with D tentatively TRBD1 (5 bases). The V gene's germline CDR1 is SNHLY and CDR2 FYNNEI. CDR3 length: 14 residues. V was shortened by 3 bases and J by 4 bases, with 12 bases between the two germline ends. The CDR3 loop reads CASSENTGGTEAFF. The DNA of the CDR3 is TGTGCCAGCAGTGAGAACACGGGGGGCACTGAAGCTTTCTTT. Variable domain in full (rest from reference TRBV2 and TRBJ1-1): EPEVTQTPSHQVTQMGQEVILRCVPISNHLYFYWYRQILGQKVEFLVSFYNNEISEKSEIFDDQFSVERPDGSNFTLKIRSTKLEDSAMYFCASSENTGGTEAFFGQGTRLTVV.

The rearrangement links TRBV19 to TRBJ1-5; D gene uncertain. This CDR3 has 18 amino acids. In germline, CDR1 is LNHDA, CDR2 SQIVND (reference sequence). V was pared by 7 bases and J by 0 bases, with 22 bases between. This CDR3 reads CASIFTGCRESSNQPQHF. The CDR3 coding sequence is TGTGCCAGTATTTTTACGGGCTGTCGGGAGAGTAGCAATCAGCCCCAGCATTTT.

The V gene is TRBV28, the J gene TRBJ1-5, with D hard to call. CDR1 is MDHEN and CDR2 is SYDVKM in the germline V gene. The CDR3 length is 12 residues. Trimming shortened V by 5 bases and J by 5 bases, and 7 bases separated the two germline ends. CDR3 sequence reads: CASSPTYQPQHF. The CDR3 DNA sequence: TGTGCCAGCAGTCCCACTTATCAGCCCCAGCATTTT.

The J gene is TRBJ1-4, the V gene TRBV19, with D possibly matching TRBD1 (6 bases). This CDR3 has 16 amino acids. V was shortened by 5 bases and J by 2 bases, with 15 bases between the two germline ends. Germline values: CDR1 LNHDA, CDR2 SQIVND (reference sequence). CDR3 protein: CASSPHYRDTNEKLFF. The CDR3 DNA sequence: TGTGCCAGTAGTCCGCATTACAGGGACACTAATGAAAAACTGTTTTTT.

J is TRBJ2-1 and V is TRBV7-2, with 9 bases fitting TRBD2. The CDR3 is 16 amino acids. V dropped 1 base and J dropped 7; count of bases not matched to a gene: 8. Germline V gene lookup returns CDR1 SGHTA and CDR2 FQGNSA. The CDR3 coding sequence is TGTGCCAGCAGCTTAGGGAATAGCGGGAGAAGGAATGAGCAGTTCTTC. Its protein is CASSLGNSGRRNEQFF. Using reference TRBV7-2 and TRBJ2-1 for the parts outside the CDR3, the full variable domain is GAGVSQSPSNKVTEKGKDVELRCDPISGHTALYWYRQSLGQGLEFLIYFQGNSAPDKSGLPSDRFSAERTGGSVSTLTIQRTQQEDSAVYLCASSLGNSGRRNEQFFGPGTRLTVL.

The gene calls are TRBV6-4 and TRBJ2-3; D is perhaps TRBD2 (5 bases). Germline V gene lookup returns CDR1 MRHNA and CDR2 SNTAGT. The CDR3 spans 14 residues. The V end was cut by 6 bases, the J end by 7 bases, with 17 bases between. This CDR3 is CASSTAEGTNTQYF. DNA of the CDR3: TGTGCCAGCAGCACAGCCGAGGGTACGAATACGCAGTATTTT.

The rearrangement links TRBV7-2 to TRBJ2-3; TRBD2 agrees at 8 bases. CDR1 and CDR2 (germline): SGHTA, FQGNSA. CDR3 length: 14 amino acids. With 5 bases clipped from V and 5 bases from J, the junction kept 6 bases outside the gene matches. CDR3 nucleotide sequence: TGTGCCAGCAGCAAGCGGGAGTGGGGAGATACGCAGTATTTT. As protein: CASSKREWGDTQYF. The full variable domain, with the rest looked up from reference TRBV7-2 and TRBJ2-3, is GAGVSQSPSNKVTEKGKDVELRCDPISGHTALYWYRQSLGQGLEFLIYFQGNSAPDKSGLPSDRFSAERTGGSVSTLTIQRTQQEDSAVYLCASSKREWGDTQYFGPGTRLTVL.

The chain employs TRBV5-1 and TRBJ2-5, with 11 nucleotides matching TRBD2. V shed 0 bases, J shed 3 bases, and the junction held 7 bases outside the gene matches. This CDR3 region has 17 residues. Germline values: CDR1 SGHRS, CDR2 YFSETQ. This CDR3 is CASSLGLAGGIEETQYF. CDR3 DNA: TGCGCCAGCAGCTTGGGGCTAGCGGGGGGAATCGAAGAGACCCAGTACTTC.

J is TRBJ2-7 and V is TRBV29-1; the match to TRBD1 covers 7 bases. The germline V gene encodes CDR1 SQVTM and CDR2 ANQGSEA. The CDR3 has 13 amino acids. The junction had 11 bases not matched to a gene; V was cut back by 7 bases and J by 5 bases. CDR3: CSAEKTGLDEQYF. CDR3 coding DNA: TGCAGCGCCGAGAAGACAGGGCTCGACGAGCAGTACTTC.

CDR3 residues: CASSLDDYSLAQYF. The CDR3 DNA is TGTGCCAGCAGCTTAGACGACTACTCGTTGGCCCAGTACTTC. The V call is TRBV7-9, the J call TRBJ2-5; D is possibly TRBD2 (5 bases). The CDR3 has 14 amino acids. Germline loops: CDR1 SEHNR, CDR2 FQNEAQ (reference sequence). V lost 1 base and J 9 bases, leaving 15 bases between the germline ends.

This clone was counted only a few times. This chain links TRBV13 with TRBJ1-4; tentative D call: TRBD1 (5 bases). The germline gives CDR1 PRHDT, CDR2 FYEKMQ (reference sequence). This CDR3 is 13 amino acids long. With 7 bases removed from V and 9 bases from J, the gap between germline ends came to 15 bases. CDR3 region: CASKRREGKKLFF. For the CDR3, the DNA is TGTGCCAGCAAGCGGCGGGAGGGGAAAAAACTGTTTTTT.

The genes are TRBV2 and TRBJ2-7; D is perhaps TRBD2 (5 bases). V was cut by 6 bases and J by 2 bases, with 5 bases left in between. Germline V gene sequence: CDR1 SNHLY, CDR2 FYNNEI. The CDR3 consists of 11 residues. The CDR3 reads CASREAYEQYF. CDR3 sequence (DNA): TGTGCCAGCAGGGAGGCCTACGAGCAGTACTTC.

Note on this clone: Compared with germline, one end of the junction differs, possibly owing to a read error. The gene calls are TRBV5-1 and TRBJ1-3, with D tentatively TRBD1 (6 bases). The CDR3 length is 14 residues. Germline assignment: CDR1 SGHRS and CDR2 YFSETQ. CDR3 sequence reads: CSSSFTGYGNTIYF. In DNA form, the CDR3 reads TGCTCCAGCAGCTTCACAGGGTATGGAAACACCATATATTTT.

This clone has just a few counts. CDR3 coding DNA: TGTGCCAGCAGCTTAAGGGGGGGCTCCTACGAGCAGTACTTC. It encodes CASSLRGGSYEQYF. This rearrangement joins TRBV7-9 to TRBJ2-7, with D perhaps matching TRBD2 (7 bases). Germline CDR1 SEHNR, CDR2 FQNEAQ (reference sequence). CDR3 length: 14 amino acids. Deletions cut 2 bases from V and 0 bases from J, with 8 bases between.

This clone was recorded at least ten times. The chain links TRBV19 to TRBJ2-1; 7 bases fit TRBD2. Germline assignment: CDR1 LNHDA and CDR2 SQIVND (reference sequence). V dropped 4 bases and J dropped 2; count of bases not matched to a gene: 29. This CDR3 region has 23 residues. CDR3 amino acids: CASSTKIMTVPSGPNGPYNEQFF. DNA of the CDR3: TGTGCCAGTAGTACCAAAATCATGACAGTCCCTAGCGGTCCTAACGGTCCCTACAATGAGCAGTTCTTC. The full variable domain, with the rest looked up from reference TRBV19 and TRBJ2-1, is DGGITQSPKYLFRKEGQNVTLSCEQNLNHDAMYWYRQDPGQGLRLIYYSQIVNDFQKGDIAEGYSVSREKKESFPLTVTSAQKNPTAFYLCASSTKIMTVPSGPNGPYNEQFFGPGTRLTVL.

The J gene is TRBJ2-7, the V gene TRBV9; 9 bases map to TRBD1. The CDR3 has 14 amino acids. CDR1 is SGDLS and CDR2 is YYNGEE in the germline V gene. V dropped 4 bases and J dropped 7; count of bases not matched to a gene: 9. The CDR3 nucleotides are TGTGCCAGCAGCCCAACGACAGGGGGTGGAGAGCAGTACTTC. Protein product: CASSPTTGGGEQYF.

The CDR3 loop reads CASSPGVGKETQYF. Here the CDR3 DNA reads TGTGCCAGCAGCCCCGGGGTGGGCAAAGAGACCCAGTACTTC. V is TRBV7-9 and J is TRBJ2-5, with D possibly TRBD2 on 5 matching bases. V shed 5 bases and J shed 3 bases, with 13 bases lying between them. This CDR3 region has 14 residues. In germline, CDR1 is SEHNR, CDR2 FQNEAQ (reference sequence).

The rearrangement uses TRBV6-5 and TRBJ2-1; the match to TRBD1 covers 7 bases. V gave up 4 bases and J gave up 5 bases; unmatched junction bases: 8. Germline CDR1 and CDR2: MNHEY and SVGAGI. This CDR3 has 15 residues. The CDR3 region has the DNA TGTGCCAGCAGTTTAGGGGGCCTGACGGACAATGAGCAGTTCTTC. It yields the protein CASSLGGLTDNEQFF.

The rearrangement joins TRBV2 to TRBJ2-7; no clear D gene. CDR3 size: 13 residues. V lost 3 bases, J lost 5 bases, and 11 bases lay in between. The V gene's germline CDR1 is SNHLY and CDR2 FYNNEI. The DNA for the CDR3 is TGTGCCAGCAGTGAGACGATGCGGCACGAGCAGTACGTC. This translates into CASSETMRHEQYV.

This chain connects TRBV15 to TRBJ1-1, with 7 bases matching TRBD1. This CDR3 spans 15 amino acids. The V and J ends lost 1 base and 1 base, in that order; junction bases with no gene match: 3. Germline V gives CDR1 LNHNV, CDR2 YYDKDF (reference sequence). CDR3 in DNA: TGTGCCACCAGCAGAGCTCAGGGGGGGAACACTGAAGCTTTCTTT. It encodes CATSRAQGGNTEAFF. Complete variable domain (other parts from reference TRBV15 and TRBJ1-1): DAMVIQNPRYQVTQFGKPVTLSCSQTLNHNVMYWYQQKSSQAPKLLFHYYDKDFNNEADTPDNFQSRRPNTSFCFLDIRSPGLGDTAMYLCATSRAQGGNTEAFFGQGTRLTVV.

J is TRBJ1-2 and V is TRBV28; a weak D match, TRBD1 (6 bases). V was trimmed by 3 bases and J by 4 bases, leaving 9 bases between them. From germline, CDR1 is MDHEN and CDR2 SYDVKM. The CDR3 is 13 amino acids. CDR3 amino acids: CASSFGQLYGYTF. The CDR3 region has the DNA TGTGCCAGCAGTTTTGGACAGCTCTATGGCTACACCTTC.

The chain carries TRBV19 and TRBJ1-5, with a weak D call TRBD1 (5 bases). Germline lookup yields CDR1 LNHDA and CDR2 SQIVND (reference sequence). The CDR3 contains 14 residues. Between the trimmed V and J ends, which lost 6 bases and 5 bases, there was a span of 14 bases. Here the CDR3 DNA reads TGTGCCAGTAGCCTCGGGGGAGGGCATCAGCCCCAGCATTTT. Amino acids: CASSLGGGHQPQHF.

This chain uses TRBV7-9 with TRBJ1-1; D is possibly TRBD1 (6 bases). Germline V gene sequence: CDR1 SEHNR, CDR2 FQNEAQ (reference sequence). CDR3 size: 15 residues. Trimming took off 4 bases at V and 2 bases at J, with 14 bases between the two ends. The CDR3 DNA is TGTGCCAGCAGCTCCCCCGCGGGGGGCAACACTGAAGCTTTCTTT. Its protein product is CASSSPAGGNTEAFF. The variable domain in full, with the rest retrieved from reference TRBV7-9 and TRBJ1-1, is DTGVSQNPRHKITKRGQNVTFRCDPISEHNRLYWYRQTLGQGPEFLTYFQNEAQLEKSRLLSDRFSAERPKGSFSTLEIQRTEQGDSAMYLCASSSPAGGNTEAFFGQGTRLTVV.

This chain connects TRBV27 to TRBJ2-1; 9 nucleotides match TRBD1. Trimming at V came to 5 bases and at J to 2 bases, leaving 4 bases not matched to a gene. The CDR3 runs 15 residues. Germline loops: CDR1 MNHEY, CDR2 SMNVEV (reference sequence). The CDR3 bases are TGTGCCAGCAGTCAACAGGGGGCCACCTACAATGAGCAGTTCTTC. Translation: CASSQQGATYNEQFF.

As DNA, the CDR3 is TGTGCCAGCAGCCCGGGGGGAGGTCAGCCCCAGCATTTT. This encodes CASSPGGGQPQHF. The rearrangement links TRBV7-9 to TRBJ1-5; D perhaps matches TRBD1 (5 bases). Per germline, CDR1 SEHNR and CDR2 FQNEAQ (reference sequence). The CDR3 has 13 residues. The V end was cut by 5 bases, the J end by 6 bases, with 11 bases between.

The CDR3 protein is CASTSSSQPQHF. The CDR3 region has the DNA TGTGCCAGCACGAGTTCCTCTCAGCCCCAGCATTTT. This chain joins TRBV6-6 and TRBJ1-5; D is ambiguous. The CDR3 covers 12 residues. Germline V gives CDR1 MNHNY, CDR2 SVGAGI (reference sequence). The V end was cut by 7 bases, the J end by 6 bases, with 10 bases between.